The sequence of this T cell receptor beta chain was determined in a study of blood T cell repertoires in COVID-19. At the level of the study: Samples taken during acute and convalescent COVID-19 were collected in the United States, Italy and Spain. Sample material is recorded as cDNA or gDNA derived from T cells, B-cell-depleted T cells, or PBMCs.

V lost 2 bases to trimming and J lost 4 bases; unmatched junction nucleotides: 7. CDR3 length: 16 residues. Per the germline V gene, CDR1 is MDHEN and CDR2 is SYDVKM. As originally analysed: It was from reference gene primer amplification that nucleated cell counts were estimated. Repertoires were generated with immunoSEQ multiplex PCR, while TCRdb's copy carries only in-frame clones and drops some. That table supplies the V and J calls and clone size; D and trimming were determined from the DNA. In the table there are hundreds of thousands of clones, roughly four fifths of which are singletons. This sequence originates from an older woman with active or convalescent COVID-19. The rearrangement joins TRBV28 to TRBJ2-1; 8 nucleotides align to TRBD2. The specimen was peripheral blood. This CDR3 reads CASSLRAGALYNEQFF. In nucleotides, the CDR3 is TGTGCCAGCAGTTTAAGAGCGGGGGCCCTTTACAATGAGCAGTTCTTC.